The following is a T cell receptor beta chain sequence with its context. The sample originates from a study of blood T cell repertoires in COVID-19. Using immunoSEQ multiplex PCR, the repertoire was profiled, and TCRdb retains in-frame clones only, with some absent. The sample shows 55,000 to 80,000 clones, approximately 86% of them seen only once. The sequencing input was peripheral blood. The TCR comes from a man aged 50-60 years with acute or convalescent COVID-19.

This CDR3 reads CASSLLGRAGNTIYF. CDR3 bases: TGTGCCAGCAGTTTACTGGGGAGAGCTGGAAACACCATATATTTT. The chain recombines TRBV28 with TRBJ1-3; D is uncertain. Trimming pared 2 bases from V and 2 bases from J, leaving 10 bases between. The germline V gene has CDR1 MDHEN and CDR2 SYDVKM. The CDR3 runs 15 residues.